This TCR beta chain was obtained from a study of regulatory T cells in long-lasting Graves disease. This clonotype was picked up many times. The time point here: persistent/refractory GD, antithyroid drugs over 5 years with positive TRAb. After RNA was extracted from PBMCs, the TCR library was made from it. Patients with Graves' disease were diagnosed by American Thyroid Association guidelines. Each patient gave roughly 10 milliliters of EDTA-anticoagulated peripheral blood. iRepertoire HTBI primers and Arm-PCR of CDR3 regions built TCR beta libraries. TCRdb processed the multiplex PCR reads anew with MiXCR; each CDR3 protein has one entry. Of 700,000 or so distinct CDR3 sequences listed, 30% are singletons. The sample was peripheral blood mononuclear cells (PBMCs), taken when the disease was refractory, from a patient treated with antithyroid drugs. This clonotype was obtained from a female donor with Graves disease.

CDR3 coding DNA: TGTGCCAGCAGTCCGGACAGGGGTAATTCACCCCTCCACTTT. Its translation: CASSPDRGNSPLHF. The gene calls are TRBV27 and TRBJ1-6; 9 bases match TRBD1. V was pared by 5 bases and J by 6 bases, with 2 bases of the junction left unmatched. This CDR3 comprises 14 residues. The germline CDR1 and CDR2 sequences are MNHEY and SMNVEV (reference sequence).